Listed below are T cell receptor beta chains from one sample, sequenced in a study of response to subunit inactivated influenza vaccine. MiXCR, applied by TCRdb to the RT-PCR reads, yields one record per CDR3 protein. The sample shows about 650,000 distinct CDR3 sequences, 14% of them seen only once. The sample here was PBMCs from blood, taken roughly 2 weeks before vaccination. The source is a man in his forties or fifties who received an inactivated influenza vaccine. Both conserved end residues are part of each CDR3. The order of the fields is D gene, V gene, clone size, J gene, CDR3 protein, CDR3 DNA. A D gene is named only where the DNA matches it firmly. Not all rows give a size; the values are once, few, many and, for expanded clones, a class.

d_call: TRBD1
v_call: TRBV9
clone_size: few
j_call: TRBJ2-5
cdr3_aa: CASSVGPDRVETQYF
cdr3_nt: TGTGCCAGCAGCGTAGGCCCCGACAGGGTGGAGACCCAGTACTTC

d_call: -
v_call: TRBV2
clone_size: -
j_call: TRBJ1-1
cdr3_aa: CASSEAMGVNTEAFF
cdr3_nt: TGTGCCAGCAGTGAAGCTATGGGGGTGAACACTGAAGCTTTCTTT

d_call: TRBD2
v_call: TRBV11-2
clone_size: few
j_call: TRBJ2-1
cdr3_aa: CASSPGRREPYNEQFF
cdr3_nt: TGTGCCAGCAGTCCCGGGAGGCGGGAGCCGTACAATGAGCAGTTCTTC

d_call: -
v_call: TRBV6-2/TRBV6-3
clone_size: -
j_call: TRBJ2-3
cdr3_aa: CASSFPLGWADTQYF
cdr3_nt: TGTGCCAGCAGTTTCCCACTAGGGTGGGCAGATACGCAGTATTTT

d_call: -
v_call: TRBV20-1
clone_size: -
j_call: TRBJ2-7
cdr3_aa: CSAPREQDEQYF
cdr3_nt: TGCAGTGCACCGCGGGAACAAGACGAGCAGTACTTC

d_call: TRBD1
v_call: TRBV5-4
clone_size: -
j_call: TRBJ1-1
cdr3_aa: CASSLGRGGEVATEAFF
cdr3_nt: TGTGCCAGCAGCTTGGGGAGAGGGGGCGAGGTGGCCACTGAAGCTTTCTTT

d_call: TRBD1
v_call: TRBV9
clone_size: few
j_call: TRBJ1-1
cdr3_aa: CASSAPTGMNTEAFF
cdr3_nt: TGTGCCAGCAGCGCTCCGACAGGGATGAACACTGAAGCTTTCTTT

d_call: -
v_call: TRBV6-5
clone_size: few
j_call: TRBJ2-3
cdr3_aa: CASGKAGDTQYF
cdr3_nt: TGTGCCAGCGGTAAGGCGGGAGATACGCAGTATTTT

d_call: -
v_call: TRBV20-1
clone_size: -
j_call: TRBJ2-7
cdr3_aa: CSARDLPMQGQSYEQYF
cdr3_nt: TGCAGTGCTAGAGATCTCCCCATGCAGGGCCAGTCCTACGAGCAGTACTTC

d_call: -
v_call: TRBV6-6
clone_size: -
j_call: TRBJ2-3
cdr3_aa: CASSYSSLDTQYF
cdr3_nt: TGTGCCAGCAGTTACTCCTCCCTAGATACGCAGTATTTT

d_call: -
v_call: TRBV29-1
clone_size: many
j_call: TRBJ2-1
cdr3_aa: CSVSPMGYPYNEQFF
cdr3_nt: TGCAGCGTATCCCCTATGGGGTACCCCTACAATGAGCAGTTCTTC

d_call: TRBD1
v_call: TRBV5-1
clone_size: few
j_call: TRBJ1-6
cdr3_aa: CASRQGSANSPLHF
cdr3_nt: TGCGCCAGCCGACAGGGTTCGGCTAATTCACCCCTCCACTTT

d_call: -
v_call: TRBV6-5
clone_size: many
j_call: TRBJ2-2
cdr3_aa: CASSYSRGSGELFF
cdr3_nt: TGTGCCAGCAGTTACTCGCGGGGATCCGGGGAGCTGTTTTTT

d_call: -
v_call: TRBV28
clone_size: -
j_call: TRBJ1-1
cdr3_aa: CASSLWEMDSVNTEAFF
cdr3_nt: TGTGCCAGCAGTTTATGGGAGATGGACAGTGTGAACACTGAAGCTTTCTTT

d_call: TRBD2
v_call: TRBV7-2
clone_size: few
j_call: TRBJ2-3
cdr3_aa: CASSLGLAGLTDTQYF
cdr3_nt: TGTGCCAGCAGCTTGGGACTAGCGGGGCTCACAGATACGCAGTATTTT

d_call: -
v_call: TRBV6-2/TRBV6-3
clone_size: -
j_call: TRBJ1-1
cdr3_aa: CASSYGAGSTEAFF
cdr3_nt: TGTGCCAGCAGTTACGGCGCAGGGAGCACTGAAGCTTTCTTT

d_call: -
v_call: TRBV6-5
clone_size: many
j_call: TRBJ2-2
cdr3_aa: CASSYRDGELFF
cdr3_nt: TGTGCCAGCAGTTACAGGGATGGGGAGCTGTTTTTT

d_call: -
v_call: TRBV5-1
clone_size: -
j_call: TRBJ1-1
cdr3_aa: CASSYRWGTEAFF
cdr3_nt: TGCGCCAGCAGCTACAGGTGGGGCACTGAAGCTTTCTTT

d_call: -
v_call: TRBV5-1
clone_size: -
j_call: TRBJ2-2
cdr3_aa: CASSLDEGWAGELFF
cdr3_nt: TGCGCCAGCAGCTTGGATGAGGGATGGGCCGGGGAGCTGTTTTTT

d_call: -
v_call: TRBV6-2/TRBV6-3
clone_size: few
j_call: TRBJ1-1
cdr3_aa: CASSSGGWRETNTEAFF
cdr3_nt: TGTGCCAGCAGTTCTGGGGGCTGGCGGGAAACGAACACTGAAGCTTTCTTT

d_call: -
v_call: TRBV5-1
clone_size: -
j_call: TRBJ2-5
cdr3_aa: CASSFTGGGTQYF
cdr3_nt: TGCGCCAGCAGCTTTACAGGTGGCGGGACCCAGTACTTC

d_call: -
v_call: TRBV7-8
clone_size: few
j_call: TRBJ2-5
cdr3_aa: CASSSSTHPGETQYF
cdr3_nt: TGTGCCAGCAGCTCTTCGACTCATCCCGGGGAGACCCAGTACTTC

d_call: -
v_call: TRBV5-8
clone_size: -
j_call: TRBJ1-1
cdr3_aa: CASRNRNTEAFF
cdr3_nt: TGTGCCAGCAGGAATAGGAACACTGAAGCTTTCTTT

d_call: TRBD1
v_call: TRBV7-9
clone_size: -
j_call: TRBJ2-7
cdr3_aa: CASSSIGQGPYEQYF
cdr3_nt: TGTGCCAGCAGTTCCATCGGACAGGGGCCCTACGAGCAGTACTTC

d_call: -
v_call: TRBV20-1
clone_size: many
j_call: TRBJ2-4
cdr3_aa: CSASHRRGVNIQYF
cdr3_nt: TGCAGTGCGTCCCATCGTCGGGGTGTCAACATTCAGTACTTC

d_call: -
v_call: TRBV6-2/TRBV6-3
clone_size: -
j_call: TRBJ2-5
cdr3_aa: CASSTHTSQETQYF
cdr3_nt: TGTGCCAGCAGTACCCACACGAGTCAAGAGACCCAGTACTTC

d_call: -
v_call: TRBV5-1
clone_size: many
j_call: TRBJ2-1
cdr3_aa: CASRPGYYNEQFF
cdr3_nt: TGCGCCAGCAGGCCGGGGTACTACAATGAGCAGTTCTTC

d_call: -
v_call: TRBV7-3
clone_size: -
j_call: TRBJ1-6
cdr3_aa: CASSLTGGAPLHF
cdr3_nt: TGTGCCAGCAGCTTAACGGGGGGCGCACCCCTCCACTTT

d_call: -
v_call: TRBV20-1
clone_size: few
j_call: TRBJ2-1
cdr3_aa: CSARDLSGVSYNEQFF
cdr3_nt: TGCAGTGCTAGAGATCTAAGCGGAGTCTCCTACAATGAGCAGTTCTTC

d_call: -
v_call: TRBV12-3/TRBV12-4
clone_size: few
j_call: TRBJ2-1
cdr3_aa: CASSSTGIYNEQFF
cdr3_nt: TGTGCCAGCAGTTCCACCGGGATCTACAATGAGCAGTTCTTC

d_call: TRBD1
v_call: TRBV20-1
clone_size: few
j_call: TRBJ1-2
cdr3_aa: CSARDRDRGQSGYTF
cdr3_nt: TGCAGTGCTAGAGATCGAGACAGGGGGCAATCGGGCTACACCTTC

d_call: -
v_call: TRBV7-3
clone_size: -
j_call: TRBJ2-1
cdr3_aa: CASSFLPANEQFF
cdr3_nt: TGTGCCAGCAGCTTTCTTCCGGCAAATGAGCAGTTCTTC

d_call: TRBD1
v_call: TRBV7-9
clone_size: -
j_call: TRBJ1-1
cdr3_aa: CASAPGDRPGAFF
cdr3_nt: TGTGCCAGCGCGCCTGGGGACAGGCCTGGTGCTTTCTTT

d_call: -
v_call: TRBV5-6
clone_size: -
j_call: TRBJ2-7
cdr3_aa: CASSVLARGEQYF
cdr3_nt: TGTGCCAGCAGCGTACTTGCACGGGGCGAGCAGTACTTC

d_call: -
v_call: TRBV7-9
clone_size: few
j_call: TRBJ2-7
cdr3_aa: CASSLDGEPGGREQYF
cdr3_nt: TGTGCCAGCAGCTTAGATGGGGAACCCGGGGGGCGCGAGCAGTACTTC

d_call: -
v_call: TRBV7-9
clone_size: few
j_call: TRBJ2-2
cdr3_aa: CAFPLPLPHAGELFF
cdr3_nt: TGTGCCTTCCCCCTTCCCCTTCCCCACGCCGGGGAGCTGTTTTTT

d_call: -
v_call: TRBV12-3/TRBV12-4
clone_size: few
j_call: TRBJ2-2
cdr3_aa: CASIWDGIERPANTGELFF
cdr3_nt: TGTGCCAGCATTTGGGACGGAATTGAGAGGCCTGCGAACACCGGGGAGCTGTTTTTT

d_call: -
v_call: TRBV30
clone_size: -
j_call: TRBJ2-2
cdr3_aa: CAWNGGIPNTGELFF
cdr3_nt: TGTGCCTGGAATGGAGGAATCCCGAACACCGGGGAGCTGTTTTTT

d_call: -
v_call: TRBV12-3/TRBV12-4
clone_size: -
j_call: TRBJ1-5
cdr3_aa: CASSPAGSNQPQHF
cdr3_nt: TGTGCCAGCAGTCCAGCAGGGTCCAATCAGCCCCAGCATTTT

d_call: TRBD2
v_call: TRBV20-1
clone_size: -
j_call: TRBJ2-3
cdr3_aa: CSALSSASGATDTQYF
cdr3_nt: TGCAGTGCACTGAGCAGCGCTAGCGGGGCCACAGATACGCAGTATTTT

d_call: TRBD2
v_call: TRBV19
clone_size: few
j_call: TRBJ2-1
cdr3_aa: CASSTLAGTGNEQFF
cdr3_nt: TGTGCCAGTAGTACACTAGCGGGAACGGGGAATGAGCAGTTCTTC

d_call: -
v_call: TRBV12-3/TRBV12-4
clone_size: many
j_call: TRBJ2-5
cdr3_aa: CASSLGLASETQYF
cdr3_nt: TGTGCCAGCAGTTTGGGGCTAGCGTCGGAGACCCAGTACTTC

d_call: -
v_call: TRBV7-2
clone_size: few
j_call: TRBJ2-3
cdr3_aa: CASSPGWGGAITDTQYF
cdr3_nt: TGTGCCAGCAGCCCTGGCTGGGGGGGGGCCATCACAGATACGCAGTATTTT

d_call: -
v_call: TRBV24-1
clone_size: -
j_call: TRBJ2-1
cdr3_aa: CATSTSGPYNEQFF
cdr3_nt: TGTGCCACCAGTACGAGCGGGCCATACAATGAGCAGTTCTTC

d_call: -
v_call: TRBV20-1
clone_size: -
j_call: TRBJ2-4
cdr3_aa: CSASGTSQLAKNIQYF
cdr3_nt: TGCAGTGCTTCCGGGACTTCTCAACTAGCCAAAAACATTCAGTACTTC

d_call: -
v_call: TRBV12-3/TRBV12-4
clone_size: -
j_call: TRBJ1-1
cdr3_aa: CAIRRGDSMNTEAFF
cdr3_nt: TGTGCCATTCGCAGAGGGGATTCTATGAACACTGAAGCTTTCTTT

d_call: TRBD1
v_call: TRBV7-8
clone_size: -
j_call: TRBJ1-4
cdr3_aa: CASSLGGGQGSGKLFF
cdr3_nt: TGTGCCAGCAGCTTAGGTGGGGGACAGGGCTCAGGAAAACTGTTTTTT

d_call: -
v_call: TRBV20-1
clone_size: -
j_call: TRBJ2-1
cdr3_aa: CSAHDRTGSLSYNEQFF
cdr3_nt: TGCAGTGCCCACGATAGAACGGGGAGTCTCTCCTACAATGAGCAGTTCTTC

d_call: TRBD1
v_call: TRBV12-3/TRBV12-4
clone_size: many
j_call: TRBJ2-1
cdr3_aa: CASSERTGSNQQFF
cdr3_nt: TGTGCCAGCAGTGAAAGGACAGGGAGTAATCAGCAGTTCTTC

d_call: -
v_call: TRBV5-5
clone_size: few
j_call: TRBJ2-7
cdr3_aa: CASSLPNYEQYF
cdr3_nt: TGTGCCAGCAGCTTGCCGAACTACGAGCAGTACTTC